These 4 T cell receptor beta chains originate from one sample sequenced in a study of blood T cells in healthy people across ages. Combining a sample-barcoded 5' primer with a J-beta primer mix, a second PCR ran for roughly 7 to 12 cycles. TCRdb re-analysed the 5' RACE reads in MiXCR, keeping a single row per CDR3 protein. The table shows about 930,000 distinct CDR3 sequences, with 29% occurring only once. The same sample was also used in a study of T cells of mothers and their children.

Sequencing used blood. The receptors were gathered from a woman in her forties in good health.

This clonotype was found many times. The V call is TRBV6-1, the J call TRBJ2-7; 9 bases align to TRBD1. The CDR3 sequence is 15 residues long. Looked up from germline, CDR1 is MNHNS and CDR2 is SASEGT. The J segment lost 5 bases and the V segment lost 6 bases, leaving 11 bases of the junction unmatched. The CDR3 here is CASRRPPGQGHEQYF. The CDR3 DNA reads TGTGCCAGCAGGCGGCCCCCGGGACAGGGCCACGAGCAGTACTTC.

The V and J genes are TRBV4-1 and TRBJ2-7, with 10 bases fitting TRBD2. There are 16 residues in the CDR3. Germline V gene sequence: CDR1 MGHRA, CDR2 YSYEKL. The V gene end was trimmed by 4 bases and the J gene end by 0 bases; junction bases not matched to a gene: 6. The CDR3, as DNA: TGCGCCAGCAGCCCTTCTGCTAGCGGGGGCTCCTACGAGCAGTACTTC. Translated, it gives CASSPSASGGSYEQYF.

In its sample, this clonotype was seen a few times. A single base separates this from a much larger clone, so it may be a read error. The CDR3 sequence: CVTSTRAGGPSYNEQFF. The CDR3 region has the DNA TGTGTCACCAGCACCAGAGCGGGGGGACCCTCCTACAATGAGCAGTTCTTC. The chain has TRBV15 and TRBJ2-1; 9 positions match TRBD2. Germline assignment: CDR1 LNHNV and CDR2 YYDKDF (reference sequence). The CDR3 sequence is 17 residues long. Full variable domain (outside the CDR3, taken from reference TRBV15 and TRBJ2-1): DAMVIQNPRYQVTQFGKPVTLSCSQTLNHNVMYWYQQKSSQAPKLLFHYYDKDFNNEADTPDNFQSRRPNTSFCFLDIRSPGLGDTAMYLCVTSTRAGGPSYNEQFFGPGTRLTVL.

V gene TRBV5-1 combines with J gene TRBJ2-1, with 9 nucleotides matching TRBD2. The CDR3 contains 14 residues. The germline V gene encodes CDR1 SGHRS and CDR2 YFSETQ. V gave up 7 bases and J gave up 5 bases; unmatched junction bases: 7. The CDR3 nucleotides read TGCGCCAGCGCCACGCGGGGGGGAAACAATGAGCAGTTCTTC. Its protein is CASATRGGNNEQFF.